This record covers a single T cell receptor (beta chain). Using immunoSEQ multiplex PCR, the repertoire was profiled, and TCRdb retains in-frame clones only, with some absent. The table lists roughly 230,000 clones, 88% of them singletons, with more than 0.55% in the top ten. CDR1 and CDR2 from the germline V gene are WSHSY and SAAADI. The length of the CDR3 is 14 residues. The V end was cut by 0 bases, the J end by 7 bases, with 12 bases between. The entry originates in a study of blood T cell repertoires in COVID-19. V is TRBV10-2 and J is TRBJ1-2; no definite D call. Specimen: peripheral blood. The sequence was collected from a human donor in a cohort sampled during active COVID-19. The CDR3 sequence: CASSESRDLAGYTF. The CDR3, as DNA: TGCGCCAGCAGTGAGTCTCGGGATCTGGCTGGCTACACCTTC.